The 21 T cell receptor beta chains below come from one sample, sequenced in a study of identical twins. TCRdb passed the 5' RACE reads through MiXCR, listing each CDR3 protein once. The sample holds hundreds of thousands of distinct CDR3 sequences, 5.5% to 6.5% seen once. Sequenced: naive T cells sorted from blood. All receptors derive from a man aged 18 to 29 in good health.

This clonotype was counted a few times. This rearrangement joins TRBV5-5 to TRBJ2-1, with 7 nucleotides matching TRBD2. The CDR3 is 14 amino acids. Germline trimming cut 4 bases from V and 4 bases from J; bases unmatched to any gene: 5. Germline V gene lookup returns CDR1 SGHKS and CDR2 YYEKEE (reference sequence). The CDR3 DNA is TGTGCCAGCAGCGCCAGGGAGGGGTACAATGAGCAGTTCTTC. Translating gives CASSAREGYNEQFF.

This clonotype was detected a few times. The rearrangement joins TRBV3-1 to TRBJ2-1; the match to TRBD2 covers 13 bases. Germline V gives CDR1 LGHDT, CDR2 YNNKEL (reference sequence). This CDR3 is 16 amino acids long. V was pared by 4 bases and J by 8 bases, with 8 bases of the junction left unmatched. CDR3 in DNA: TGTGCCAGCAGCCCCCGGACTAGCGGGAGCGCGCATGAGCAGTTCTTC. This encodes CASSPRTSGSAHEQFF.

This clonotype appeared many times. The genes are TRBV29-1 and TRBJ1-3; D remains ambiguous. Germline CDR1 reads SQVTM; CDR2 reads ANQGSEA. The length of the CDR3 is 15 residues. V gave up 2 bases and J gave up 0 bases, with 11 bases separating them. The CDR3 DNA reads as TGCAGCGTTGAAATGCCGGGGAGCTCTGGAAACACCATATATTTT. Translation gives CSVEMPGSSGNTIYF.

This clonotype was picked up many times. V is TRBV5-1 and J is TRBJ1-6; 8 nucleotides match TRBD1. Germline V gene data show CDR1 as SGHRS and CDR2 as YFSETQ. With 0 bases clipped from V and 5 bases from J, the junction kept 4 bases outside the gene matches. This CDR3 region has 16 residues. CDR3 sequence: CASSLEAGGNNSPLHF. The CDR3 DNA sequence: TGCGCCAGCAGCTTGGAGGCAGGGGGCAATAATTCACCCCTCCACTTT.

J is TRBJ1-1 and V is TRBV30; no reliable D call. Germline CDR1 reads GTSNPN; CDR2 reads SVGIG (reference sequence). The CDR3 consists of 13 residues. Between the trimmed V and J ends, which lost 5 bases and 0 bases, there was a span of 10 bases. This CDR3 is CAWGGQLNTEAFF. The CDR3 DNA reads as TGTGCCTGGGGTGGCCAATTGAACACTGAAGCTTTCTTT.

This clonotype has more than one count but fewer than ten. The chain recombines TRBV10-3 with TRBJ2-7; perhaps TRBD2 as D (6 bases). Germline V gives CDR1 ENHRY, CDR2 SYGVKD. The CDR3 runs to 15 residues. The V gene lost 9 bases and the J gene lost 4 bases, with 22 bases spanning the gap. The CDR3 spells CAISSAKRALYEQYV. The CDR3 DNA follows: TGTGCCATTTCTAGCGCGAAGAGAGCTTTATACGAGCAGTACGTC.

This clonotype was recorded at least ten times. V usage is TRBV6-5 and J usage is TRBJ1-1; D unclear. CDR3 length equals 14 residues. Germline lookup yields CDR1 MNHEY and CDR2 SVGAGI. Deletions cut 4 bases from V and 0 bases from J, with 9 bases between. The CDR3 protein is CASSFRNLNTEAFF. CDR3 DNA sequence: TGTGCCAGCAGTTTCAGGAACCTGAACACTGAAGCTTTCTTT.

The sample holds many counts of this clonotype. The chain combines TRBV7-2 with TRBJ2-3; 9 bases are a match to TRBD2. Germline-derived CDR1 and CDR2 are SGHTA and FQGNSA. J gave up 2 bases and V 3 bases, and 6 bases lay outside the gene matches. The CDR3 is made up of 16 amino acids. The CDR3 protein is CASSFRTSAHTDTQYF. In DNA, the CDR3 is TGTGCCAGCAGCTTTCGGACTAGCGCCCACACAGATACGCAGTATTTT.

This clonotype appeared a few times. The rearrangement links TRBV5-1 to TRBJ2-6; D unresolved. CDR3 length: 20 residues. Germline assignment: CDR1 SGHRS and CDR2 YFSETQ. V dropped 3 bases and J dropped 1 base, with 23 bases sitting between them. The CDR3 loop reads CASSSQPPGVPRSGANVLTF. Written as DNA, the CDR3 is TGCGCCAGCAGCTCACAGCCTCCGGGTGTACCTAGGTCTGGGGCCAACGTCCTGACTTTC.

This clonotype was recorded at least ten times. Here the CDR3 reads CSTLRKGTYGYTF. The CDR3, as DNA: TGCAGCACTCTACGAAAAGGGACCTATGGCTACACCTTC. The V gene is TRBV29-1, the J gene TRBJ1-2; D is perhaps TRBD1 (5 bases). The CDR3 sequence is 13 residues long. V dropped 8 bases and J dropped 4 bases, with 17 bases sitting between them. From germline, CDR1 is SQVTM and CDR2 ANQGSEA.

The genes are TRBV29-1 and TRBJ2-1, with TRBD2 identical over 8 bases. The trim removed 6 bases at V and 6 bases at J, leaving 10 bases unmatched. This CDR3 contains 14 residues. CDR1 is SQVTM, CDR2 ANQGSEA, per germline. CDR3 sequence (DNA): TGCAGCGTCCAGTGGGGCGGGAGGTCCAATGAGCAGTTCTTC. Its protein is CSVQWGGRSNEQFF.

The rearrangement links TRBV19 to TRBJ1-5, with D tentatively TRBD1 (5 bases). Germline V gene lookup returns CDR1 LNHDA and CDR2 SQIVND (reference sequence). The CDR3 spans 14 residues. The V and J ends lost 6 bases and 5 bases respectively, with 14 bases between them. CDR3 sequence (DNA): TGTGCCAGTAGCCCCGGGACCTCTTATCAGCCCCAGCATTTT. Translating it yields CASSPGTSYQPQHF.

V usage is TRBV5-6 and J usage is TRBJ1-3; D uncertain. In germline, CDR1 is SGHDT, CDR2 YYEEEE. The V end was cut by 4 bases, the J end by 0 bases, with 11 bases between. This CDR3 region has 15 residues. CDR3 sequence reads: CASSTRPSSGNTIYF. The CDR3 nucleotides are TGTGCCAGCAGCACAAGGCCCAGCTCTGGAAACACCATATATTTT.

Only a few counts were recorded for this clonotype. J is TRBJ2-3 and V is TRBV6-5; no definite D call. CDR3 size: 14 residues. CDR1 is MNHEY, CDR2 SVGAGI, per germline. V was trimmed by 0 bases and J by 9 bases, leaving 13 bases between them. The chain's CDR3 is CASSYSKTEETQYF. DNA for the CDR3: TGTGCCAGCAGTTACTCTAAGACGGAAGAGACGCAGTATTTT.

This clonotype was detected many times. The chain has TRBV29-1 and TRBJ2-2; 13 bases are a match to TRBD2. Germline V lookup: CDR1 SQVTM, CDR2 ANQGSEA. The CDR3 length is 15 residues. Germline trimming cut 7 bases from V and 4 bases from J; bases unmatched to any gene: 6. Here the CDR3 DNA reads TGCAGCGGGACTAGCGGGAGACTCGGCACCGGGGAGCTGTTTTTT. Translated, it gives CSGTSGRLGTGELFF.

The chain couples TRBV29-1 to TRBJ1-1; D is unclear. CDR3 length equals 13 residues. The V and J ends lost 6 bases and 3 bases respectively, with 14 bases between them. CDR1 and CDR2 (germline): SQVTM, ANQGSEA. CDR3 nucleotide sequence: TGCAGCGTCGCCACGGGGAGGGACACTGAAGCTTTCTTT. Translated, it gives CSVATGRDTEAFF.

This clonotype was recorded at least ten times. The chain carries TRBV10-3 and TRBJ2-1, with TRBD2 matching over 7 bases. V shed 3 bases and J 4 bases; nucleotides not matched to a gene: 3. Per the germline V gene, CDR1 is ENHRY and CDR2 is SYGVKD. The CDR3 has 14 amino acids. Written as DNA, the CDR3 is TGTGCCATCAGTGATCCTAGCGGATACAATGAGCAGTTCTTC. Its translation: CAISDPSGYNEQFF.

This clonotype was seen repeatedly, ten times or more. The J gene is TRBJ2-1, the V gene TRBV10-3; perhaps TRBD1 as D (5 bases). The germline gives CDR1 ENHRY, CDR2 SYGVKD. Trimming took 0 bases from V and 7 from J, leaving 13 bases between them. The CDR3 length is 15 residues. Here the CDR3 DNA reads TGTGCCATCAGTGAGTCGATTCAGGGAACGAATGAGCAGTTCTTC. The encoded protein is CAISESIQGTNEQFF.

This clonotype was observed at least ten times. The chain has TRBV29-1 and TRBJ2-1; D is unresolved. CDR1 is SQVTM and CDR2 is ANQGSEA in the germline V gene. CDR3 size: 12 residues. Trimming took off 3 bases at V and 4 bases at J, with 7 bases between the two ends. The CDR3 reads CSVEELYNEQFF. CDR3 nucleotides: TGCAGCGTTGAGGAACTTTACAATGAGCAGTTCTTC.

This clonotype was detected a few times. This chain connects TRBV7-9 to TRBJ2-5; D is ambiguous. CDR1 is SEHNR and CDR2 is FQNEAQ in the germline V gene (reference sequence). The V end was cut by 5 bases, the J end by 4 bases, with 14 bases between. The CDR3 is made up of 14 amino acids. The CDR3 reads CASSPSLPGETQYF. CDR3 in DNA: TGTGCCAGCAGCCCATCCCTGCCGGGAGAGACCCAGTACTTC. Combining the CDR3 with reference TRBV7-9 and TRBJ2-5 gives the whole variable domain DTGVSQNPRHKITKRGQNVTFRCDPISEHNRLYWYRQTLGQGPEFLTYFQNEAQLEKSRLLSDRFSAERPKGSFSTLEIQRTEQGDSAMYLCASSPSLPGETQYFGPGTRLLVL.

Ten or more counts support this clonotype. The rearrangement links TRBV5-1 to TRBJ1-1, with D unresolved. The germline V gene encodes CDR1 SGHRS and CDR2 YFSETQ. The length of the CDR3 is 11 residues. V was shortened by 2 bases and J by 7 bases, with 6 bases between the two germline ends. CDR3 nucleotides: TGCGCCAGCAGCTTAAGGGATGAAGCTTTCTTT. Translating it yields CASSLRDEAFF.